This is a list of T cell receptor beta chains from one sample in a study of cytomegalovirus exposure and HLA in healthy donors. Assay used: immunoSEQ multiplex PCR; TCRdb lists only in-frame clones, some missing. The profile shows tens of thousands of clones, over 60% of them singletons. Input material: PBMCs. These receptors were obtained from a boy younger than 18 in good health and CMV-seropositive. The CDR3 runs from the conserved cysteine through the conserved F or W. A D gene is named only where the DNA matches it firmly. The size of a clone is reported for some rows only, either as once, few or many, or as a class for expanded clones.

j_gene,v_gene,d_gene,abundance,CDR3nt,CDR3aa
TRBJ2-7,TRBV6-6,TRBD1,few,TGTGCCAGCAGGGCCGACAGGGCCTACGAGCAGTACTTC,CASRADRAYEQYF
TRBJ2-2,TRBV5-1,.,.,TGCGCCAGCAGCAAACTAGCAGCAACGAACACCGGGGAGCTGTTTTTT,CASSKLAATNTGELFF
TRBJ2-2,TRBV28,.,once,TGTGCCAGCAGTTGGACTCGGTTAGCCCCCGGGGAGCTGTTTTTT,CASSWTRLAPGELFF
TRBJ2-7,TRBV29-1,.,.,TGCAGCATTGAAATGGGGCCGAGCGAGCAGTACTTC,CSIEMGPSEQYF
TRBJ1-1,TRBV7-9,.,.,TGTGCCAGCAGCTTAACTAAGGGGGAGAAAGAAGCTTTCTTT,CASSLTKGEKEAFF
TRBJ2-5,TRBV27,TRBD2,.,TGTGCCAGCAGTCCCGTGACTAGCGGGAGAGCGGAGACCCAGTACTTC,CASSPVTSGRAETQYF
TRBJ2-7,TRBV12-5,.,.,TGTGCTAGTGGTTTGCCGGGACAACCCTACGAGCAGTACTTC,CASGLPGQPYEQYF
TRBJ2-1,TRBV19,.,.,TGTGCCAGTACCTTGAGCTCCTACAATGAGCAGTTCTTC,CASTLSSYNEQFF
TRBJ2-1,TRBV27,TRBD1,.,TGTGCCAGCAGTTCCGGGACAGGGGGTTACAATGAGCAGTTCTTC,CASSSGTGGYNEQFF
TRBJ1-2,TRBV27,.,.,TGTGCCAGCAGCCCGAGGTTTATGTTGATGATGTATGGCTACACCTTC,CASSPRFMLMMYGYTF
TRBJ2-3,TRBV15,.,.,TGTGCCACCAGCAGGAGGCCCCCGGGGACAGATACGCAGTATTTT,CATSRRPPGTDTQYF
TRBJ2-7,TRBV5-1,.,.,TGCGCCAGCAGCTCAGGACTCGGCGAGCAGTACTTC,CASSSGLGEQYF
TRBJ1-1,TRBV20-1,.,.,TGCAGTGCTAGAGGACAGACTGAAGCTTTCTTT,CSARGQTEAFF
TRBJ2-1,TRBV9,TRBD2,.,TGTGCCAGCAGCGTGACAGAAACGGGAGGGCCTGGTGAGCAGTTCTTC,CASSVTETGGPGEQFF